This entry concerns a single TCR beta chain. The antigen remains undetermined. The source of the sample is a study of a mutant IDH1 vaccine in newly diagnosed glioma. Study as a whole: Receipt of radiotherapy, temozolomide, or both preceded the study, and most received both. Visit timing is recorded as week 35 for V12 and week 47 for V13. General study points: It seemed that pseudoprogression was not linked to changes in the top peripheral T cell clonotypes.

Time point in this sample: week 35, safety follow-up. A 20-mer mutant IDH1 peptide at 300 ug was injected subcutaneously with topical imiquimod. Each patient was administered eight vaccinations, scheduled in weeks 1, 3, 5, 7, 11, 15, 19 and 23. Assay: immunoSEQ multiplex PCR; the TCRdb copy retains only in-frame clones and omits some. This sample has about 26,000 clones, with around four fifths found just once. The V and J ends lost 5 bases and 0 bases, in that order; junction bases with no gene match: 7. The CDR3 spans 15 residues. Germline V gives CDR1 LNHDA, CDR2 SQIVND (reference sequence). The chain has TRBV19 and TRBJ2-7; TRBD1 agrees at 7 bases. Source: PBMCs, taken from a glioma patient whose treatment included an IDH1 peptide vaccine. The sequence was obtained from a man aged 25-40 years with glioma. CDR3 in amino acids: CASSGTGTVSYEQYF. CDR3 bases: TGTGCCAGTAGTGGTACCGGGACAGTCTCCTACGAGCAGTACTTC. Looking up the rest from reference TRBV19 and TRBJ2-7 gives the full variable domain: DGGITQSPKYLFRKEGQNVTLSCEQNLNHDAMYWYRQDPGQGLRLIYYSQIVNDFQKGDIAEGYSVSREKKESFPLTVTSAQKNPTAFYLCASSGTGTVSYEQYFGPGTRLTVT.